The 14 T cell receptor beta chains below were found in one sample sequenced in a study of control samples from healthy donors and cancer patients. The repertoire was sequenced with immunoSEQ multiplex PCR; TCRdb's copy has only in-frame clones and lacks some. The top ten clones hold just over 1.4% of a sample with around 190,000 clones, over 85% of them seen once. The sample was blood. The receptors were gathered from a man aged 25-40 years in good health.

The V call is TRBV19, the J call TRBJ1-1, with 7 positions matching TRBD1. V dropped 5 bases and J dropped 5; count of bases not matched to a gene: 8. CDR1 and CDR2 from the germline V gene are LNHDA and SQIVND (reference sequence). CDR3 length: 14 amino acids. The DNA for the CDR3 is TGTGCCAGTAGTGCCCAGGGGGGAGGAACTGAAGCTTTCTTT. Translating it yields CASSAQGGGTEAFF.

The rearrangement joins TRBV6-6 to TRBJ1-6; 8 positions match TRBD1. This CDR3 has 16 amino acids. Per the germline V gene, CDR1 is MNHNY and CDR2 is SVGAGI (reference sequence). V was clipped by 5 bases and J by 7 bases; unmatched bases: 10. The CDR3 nucleotides are TGTGCCAGCAGTAAATCAGAGAACAGGGGGAATTCACCCCTCCACTTT. Its protein product is CASSKSENRGNSPLHF.

The gene calls are TRBV4-2 and TRBJ1-1, with D unclear. The V end lost 0 bases, the J end lost 3 bases, and 14 bases lay between the germline ends. The CDR3 has 16 residues. Germline CDR1 and CDR2: LGHNA and YNFKEQ. This CDR3 reads CASSQDWSRPDTEAFF. CDR3 DNA: TGTGCCAGCAGCCAAGATTGGAGTCGGCCGGACACTGAAGCTTTCTTT.

With respect to this clone: Other DNA sequences in the same sample also yield this CDR3. This chain connects TRBV6-5 to TRBJ2-7, with 8 bases that match TRBD2. Unmatched junction bases numbered 2, after V lost 6 bases and J lost 4 bases. The length of the CDR3 is 12 residues. Germline CDR1 is MNHEY and CDR2 is SVGAGI. CDR3 residues: CASSRGGYEQYF. In DNA form, the CDR3 reads TGTGCCAGCAGCCGGGGGGGATACGAGCAGTACTTC.

V is TRBV6-2 or TRBV6-3 and J is TRBJ2-7, with 9 nucleotides matching TRBD1. With V trimmed by 0 bases and J by 2 bases, 11 bases remained unmatched. The CDR3 has 18 residues. Germline V CDR1 and CDR2: MNHEY, SVGEGT. CDR3: CASSYSYYGGTGPYEQYF. In nucleotides, the CDR3 is TGTGCCAGCAGTTACTCATACTATGGCGGGACAGGGCCCTACGAGCAGTACTTC.

The chain employs TRBV11-3 and TRBJ1-3; 9 bases are shared with TRBD1. There are 13 residues in the CDR3. V shed 8 bases, J shed 4 bases, and the junction held 3 bases outside the gene matches. CDR1 is SGHNT, CDR2 YENEEA, per germline. The CDR3 is CASSTGGGNTIYF. The CDR3 DNA follows: TGTGCCAGCTCGACAGGGGGAGGAAACACCATATATTTT.

The chain joins TRBV4-2 to TRBJ1-2; tentative D call: TRBD1 (6 bases). Trimming took off 4 bases at V and 6 bases at J, with 24 bases between the two ends. Germline CDR1 reads LGHNA; CDR2 reads YNFKEQ. There are 17 residues in the CDR3. The chain's CDR3 is CASSLRDTIAGRNGYTF. The CDR3 coding sequence is TGTGCCAGCAGCCTCCGGGACACCATTGCGGGGAGAAATGGCTACACCTTC.

The rearrangement uses TRBV9 and TRBJ1-1; TRBD1 matches at 8 bases. The trim removed 0 bases at V and 1 base at J, leaving 5 bases unmatched. Germline V gives CDR1 SGDLS, CDR2 YYNGEE. This CDR3 contains 16 residues. The CDR3 nucleotides are TGTGCCAGCAGCGTAGCCGGGACAGGAGGGAACACTGAAGCTTTCTTT. Amino acids: CASSVAGTGGNTEAFF.

The chain couples TRBV12-3 or TRBV12-4 to TRBJ2-7; D is ambiguous. The CDR3 is 12 residues long. V was cut by 6 bases and J by 2 bases, with 8 bases left in between. The DNA of the CDR3 is TGTGCCAGCAGCACAGCCACCTACGAGCAGTACTTC. Translated: CASSTATYEQYF.

On this clone: Germline is not matched at one junction end, which may reflect a read error. This chain uses TRBV19 with TRBJ1-2; 10 bases are a match to TRBD1. The length of the CDR3 is 15 residues. Germline loops: CDR1 LNHDA, CDR2 SQIVND (reference sequence). The CDR3 bases are TGTGCCAGTAGTGTAGACAGGGGGCTGGACTATGGCTACACCTTC. Translation: CASSVDRGLDYGYTF.

The chain carries TRBV27 and TRBJ2-3; 11 bases agree with TRBD2. The ends lost 4 bases at V and 6 bases at J; junction bases unmatched: 12. Germline CDR1 reads MNHEY; CDR2 reads SMNVEV (reference sequence). The CDR3 covers 17 residues. The chain's CDR3 is CASSSPRLAGKLDTQYF. DNA of the CDR3: TGTGCCAGCAGTTCGCCCCGACTAGCGGGAAAATTGGATACGCAGTATTTT.

About this clone itself: Other DNA variants within this sample encode the same CDR3. The V call is TRBV30, the J call TRBJ1-3; D remains ambiguous. V lost 1 base to trimming and J lost 5 bases, with 3 bases between them. CDR1 and CDR2 (germline): GTSNPN, SVGIG (reference sequence). The CDR3 spans 11 residues. DNA of the CDR3: TGTGCCTGGAGTGACCGAAACACCATATATTTT. Protein: CAWSDRNTIYF.

V and J are TRBV5-1 and TRBJ2-5, with D tentatively TRBD2 (6 bases). In germline, CDR1 is SGHRS, CDR2 YFSETQ. The ends were cut back, 0 bases at V and 5 bases at J, with 11 bases in the middle. The CDR3 runs 14 residues. CDR3 DNA sequence: TGCGCCAGCAGCTTGGAGGGCGGGGTGGAGACCCAGTACTTC. It specifies CASSLEGGVETQYF.

The CDR3 bases are TGTGCCAGCAGTCCGGACAGCTTTAGCTCCTACGAGCAGTACTTC. Residues: CASSPDSFSSYEQYF. This chain joins TRBV25-1 and TRBJ2-7; D is perhaps TRBD1 (6 bases). Per the germline V gene, CDR1 is MGHDK and CDR2 is SYGVNS. There are 15 residues in the CDR3. With 5 bases removed from V and 0 bases from J, the gap between germline ends came to 14 bases.